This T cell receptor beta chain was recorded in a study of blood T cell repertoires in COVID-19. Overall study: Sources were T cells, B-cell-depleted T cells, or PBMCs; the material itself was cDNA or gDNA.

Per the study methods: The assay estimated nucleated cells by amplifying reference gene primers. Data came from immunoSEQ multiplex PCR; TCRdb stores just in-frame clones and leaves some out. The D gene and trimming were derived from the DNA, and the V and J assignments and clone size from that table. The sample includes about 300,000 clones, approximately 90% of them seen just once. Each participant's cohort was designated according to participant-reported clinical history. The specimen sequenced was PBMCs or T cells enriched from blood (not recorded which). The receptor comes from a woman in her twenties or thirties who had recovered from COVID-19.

The CDR3 sequence is CASSTKDREVDTDTQYF. The CDR3 nucleotides are TGTGCCAGCAGCACCAAGGACAGAGAAGTTGACACAGATACGCAGTATTTT. The chain carries TRBV7-2 and TRBJ2-3; D may be TRBD1 (6 bases). The CDR3 length is 17 residues. V lost 5 bases and J lost 2, with 20 bases in between. Germline V lookup: CDR1 SGHTA, CDR2 FQGNSA.